This T cell receptor (beta chain) comes out of a study of response to subunit inactivated influenza vaccine. Study-wide findings and caveats: After each seasonal influenza vaccination, few new T cells are recruited, the authors suggested.

TCRdb reprocessed the RT-PCR reads via MiXCR and lists one record per CDR3 protein. The sample includes about 520,000 distinct CDR3 sequences, approximately 7.2% of them seen just once. V lost 6 bases to trimming and J lost 3 bases, with 11 bases between them. The CDR3 sequence is 14 residues long. Germline V gene sequence: CDR1 KGHSH, CDR2 LQKENI. Note on this clonotype: What it binds is unknown.

The V and J genes are TRBV18 and TRBJ1-4, with unresolved D. The clonotype comes from a man between 45 and 75 years old who received an inactivated influenza vaccine. Here the sequenced sample was PBMCs from blood, taken less than 25 months after vaccination. The CDR3 region has the DNA TGTGCCAGCTCCAGGAGGGATCCTAATGAAAAACTGTTTTTT. Translated, it gives CASSRRDPNEKLFF.